This TCR beta chain appears in the sequencing data of a study of cytomegalovirus exposure and HLA in healthy donors (dated by TCRdb to about 2017). Background for the entire study: An earlier analysis of 587 of the donors reported over 250 Gb of sequence data and about 120 million unique TCR beta sequences obtained from approximately 180 million T cells. An early release covering 500 to 750 HLA-typed donors comprised 250 to 350 gigabases of sequencing data and approximately 80 million unique TCR sequences. Of the 398 genotyped donors, approximately 81% were placed in the genetic ancestry cluster associated with self-reported Caucasian donors. The study was designed to test whether signatures of past pathogen exposure could be identified by cataloging public T cell receptors. The study profiled the T cell repertoires of some 610 subjects by immunosequencing and related them to cytomegalovirus serostatus. Along with the approximately 700-subject first cohort, a separate validation cohort of over a hundred different subjects was used. High-throughput TCR immunosequencing, statistical association of individual TCRs with disease status, and machine learning were combined to predict cytomegalovirus infection status. A later analysis re-examined previously published TCR beta repertoires from roughly 720 donors and added high-resolution HLA genotyping to investigate patterns of TCR occurrence. The later analysis used no new phenotypic data to find candidate immune exposures, relying instead on TCR beta sequences and their occurrence across donors. An earlier analysis of more than 450 of the donors used high-throughput TCR beta sequencing to judge whether each TCR beta V gene segment behaved as functional or pseudogenic. Donor age, sex, ethnicity and CMV serostatus were compiled together with the repertoire data. A later genetic analysis took genome-wide SNP genotypes for about 65% of the 666 donors and used that subset as a discovery cohort. All discovery cohort repertoires had been generated using a single sequencing platform. Both class I and class II loci were covered by HLA typing, at four-digit resolution. Typing coverage differed by locus: A, B, C, DRB1 and DQB1 were typed in roughly 620-630 donors, DQA1 in 500 to 550, DPA1 in some 570, and DPB1 in 400 to 480. Several DR-DQ haplotypes were treated as single units for association and clustering because of strong linkage in the cohort. Across approximately 400 genotyped donors of the cohort, an average of approximately 220,000 unique TCR beta nucleotide sequences per donor were sequenced, and roughly 20% of those sequences were non-productive.

The full study reports these points: When HLA alleles, especially DR and DQ, strongly co-occurred, TCR associations were difficult to assign to individual alleles. A later analysis reported that several top co-occurrence clusters appeared linked to parvovirus B19, influenza, CMV and Epstein-Barr virus. Fewer than 20 rarely observed V segments, including chromosome 9 orphons, were excluded from the earlier analysis of a few hundred of the donors because counts were too low. Immune exposure information for the cohort was limited to CMV serostatus. Compared with the roughly 700-donor mean, donors in an Asian-associated ancestry cluster had fewer N-insertions in productive TCRs, according to a later genetic analysis. In vitro tests confirmed that a few of the cytomegalovirus-associated TCR beta chains recognize cytomegalovirus antigens. A further reported finding was that TCR beta sequences accurately predicted the HLA-A and HLA-B alleles for most subjects in the first cohort. Cytomegalovirus status was reported to be diagnosed by the classifier with high specificity and sensitivity in both the original and validation cohorts. The authors suggested that the approach could potentially be generalized to other disease states and immunological phenotypes. A group of highly shared sequence variants was considered likely to be a technical artifact of the sequencing pipeline. Most TCR sequences were seen in very few donors, while some public TCRs were found in many individuals. The cohort was sequenced for TCR beta chains only, and without alpha or paired-chain data the features that could be detected were limited. In a later analysis, HLA-associated TCR beta chains were found to be more clonally expanded and to have lower generation probabilities than equally common non-associated chains. Because some donors lacked HLA typing at each locus, the association tests relied only on the typed subset. According to a later analysis, most CMV-associated TCR beta chains appeared to be HLA-restricted, and the HLA associations seemed to be driven largely by CMV exposure. A later analysis associated about 17,000 TCR beta sequences with specific HLA alleles at a false discovery rate of 0.05. Correlated functional status among segregating V segments might be attributable to linkage disequilibrium, but an unknown experimental factor could not be ruled out. Broadly in line with IMGT annotations, most TCR beta V segments showed up in productive rearrangements about 87% or about 30% of the time in an earlier analysis of under 700 of the donors. V-gene and J-gene trimming of TCR beta chains was associated with a missense DCLRE1C variant in a later genetic analysis, and the association was replicated in an independent cohort. The 87-base-pair reads could not distinguish some IMGT-functional V segments, including TRBV6-2 and TRBV6-3, so those segments were excluded. Roughly uniform sequencing depth across donors was assumed in presence/absence analyses, although this assumption may not hold. The study gave a list of about 170 TCR beta chains associated with cytomegalovirus. According to a later analysis, TCR association rates differed among HLA loci, with DRB1 alleles showing the most associated TCRs and HLA-C alleles showing the fewest.

The cohort was made up of around 720 healthy bone marrow donors. At the time of sampling, all cohort members were nominally healthy, though unrecorded immune exposures were likely present. The donor was CMV seropositive and belonged to the group of some 290 seropositive cohort members. Every donor gave a peripheral blood sample, and the peripheral blood mononuclear cells from that sample were used for TCR beta sequencing. Genomic DNA extraction from the blood cell samples was performed with the Qiagen DNeasy Blood Extraction Kit. Reading the germline V gene (reference sequence) gives CDR1 SGHNT and CDR2 YYREEE. The junction shows trimming of 1 base on V and 3 bases on J, and the gene matches do not reach 3 bases of it. Inclusive of the bounding cysteine and phenylalanine, the CDR3 is 15 residues long. The kept DNA is CDR3 alone, 45 bases in frame from the first base. Notes on this clone: Its antigen target is currently unknown.

The library was generated by the immunoSEQ multiplex PCR assay. The multiplex PCR relied on a mix of 60 forward primers for TCR Vbeta segments and 13 reverse primers for TCR Jbeta segments. The CDR3 region of rearranged TCR beta genes was amplified from genomic DNA by a multiplex PCR assay. Amplified TCR beta libraries were sequenced as 87-base-pair reads on the Illumina HiSeq System. The authors' pipeline ran thus. Across the roughly 700 repertoires, a later analysis counted approximately 75 million unique TCR beta chains, 9.5 million to 12 million of which were shared by at least two donors. Raw reads were error-corrected and collapsed into unique sequences by a nearest-neighbor algorithm in which closely related sequences were merged to remove PCR and sequencing errors. V, D and J gene segments were assigned by aligning CDR3 sequences to IMGT reference sequences. For a sequence to be retained, at least a six-nucleotide match to both a V gene segment and a J gene segment was required. Rearrangements were classified as productive when the CDR3 lacked stop codons and remained in frame with V and J, and all other rearrangements were classified as non-productive. Following IMGT convention, CDR3 was defined as the stretch from the second conserved V-encoded cysteine up to the conserved J-encoded phenylalanine. Sequences without an unambiguous match to a single V gene segment were excluded from the earlier analysis of approximately 560 of the donors. An earlier analysis of fewer than 750 of the donors called V segments functional above 56.7% productive rearrangements and segregating when the between-donor standard deviation exceeded 5%. A statistical classification framework was built for diagnosing cytomegalovirus status from the catalog of TCR beta chain sequences. In a later analysis, V and J genes were assigned by comparing TCR nucleotide sequences against IMGT/GENE-DB human TR gene sequences. In a later analysis, CDR3 sequences and most-parsimonious VDJ recombination scenarios were assigned using the TCRdist pipeline. In a later analysis, each TCR beta chain was defined by its CDR3 amino acid sequence together with its V-gene family, and reads without a unique V-gene family were excluded. As a way to deal with suspected cross-contamination and a sequencing artifact, a later analysis dropped 592 nucleotide sequences that were highly shared and had low generation probability. In a later analysis, a clonal expansion index was calculated for each public chain from normalized within-repertoire ranks of inferred template counts. Generation probabilities in a later analysis came from a VDJ recombination model fitted to out-of-frame rearrangements, and those results were checked against IGoR. In a later analysis, TCR-TCR, TCR-HLA and TCR-CMV co-occurrence was scored with hypergeometric tests, and a repertoire-size bias correction was applied to TCR pairs. In a later analysis, false discovery rates were estimated by permuting HLA or CMV assignments 20 times. In a later analysis, co-occurring TCRs were grouped using DBSCAN, with TCRdist sequence similarity added in when clustering inside HLA-allele-positive subsets. For co-occurrence clustering, repertoires with fewer than 30,000 or more than 120,000 public chains were excluded, along with roughly 5 repertoires with anomalous nucleotide sharing. TCRdb carries this immuneACCESS record with in-frame sequences only. Its versions omit some clonotypes, under half of them owing to an unresolved V gene in the studies checked, with the rest unexplained. V and J calls and clone size are copied from that table; D and trimming were computed from the DNA. The table held for this sample gives fewer than 250,000 clones. The ten most abundant clones make up roughly 0.98% of the sample.

This TCR derives from a woman in her 30s in good health and CMV-seropositive. Sequenced: PBMCs. The chain couples TRBV5-4 to TRBJ2-3; 9 central nucleotides agree with TRBD1. Here the CDR3 is given as CASSLSGQGTDTQYF. The DNA sequence follows: TGTGCCAGCAGCTTGTCAGGACAGGGGACAGATACGCAGTATTTT.